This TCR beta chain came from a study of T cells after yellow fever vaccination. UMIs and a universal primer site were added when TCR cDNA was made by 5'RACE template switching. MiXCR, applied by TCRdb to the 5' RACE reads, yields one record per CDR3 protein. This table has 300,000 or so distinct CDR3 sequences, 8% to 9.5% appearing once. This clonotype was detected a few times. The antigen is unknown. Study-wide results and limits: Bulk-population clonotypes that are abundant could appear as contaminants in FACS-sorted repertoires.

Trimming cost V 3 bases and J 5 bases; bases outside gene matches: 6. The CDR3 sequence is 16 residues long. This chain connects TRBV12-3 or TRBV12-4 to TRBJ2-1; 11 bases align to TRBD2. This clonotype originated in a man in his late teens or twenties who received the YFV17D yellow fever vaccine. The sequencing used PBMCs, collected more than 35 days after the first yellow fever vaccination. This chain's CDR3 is CASSFGNSGGDNEQFF. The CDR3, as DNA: TGTGCCAGCAGTTTCGGTAATAGCGGGGGGGACAATGAGCAGTTCTTC.